The T cell receptor beta chain under discussion was sequenced for a study of metastatic and nonmetastatic thyroid tumors. Study information: Repertoires from malignant and benign thyroid patients were compared across blood and tumor or nodule tissue. Study-wide findings and caveats: When malignant thyroid tumors were compared with benign nodules, TCR beta diversity was reportedly significantly higher in the malignant tumors. This held in both blood and tumor samples.

Per the study methods: A distant-metastasis classifier for papillary thyroid cancer was built using CDR3 differences across clinicopathological groups. TCRdb re-called clones from the PCR reads using MiXCR. TCRdb's processing, not the authors', yielded these V and J calls. The sample comprises over 40,000 clones, around 25% of which are singletons, and around 3.6% rests with the top ten. Each patient came to thyroid surgery without any prior treatment (of any kind). The CDR3 runs 16 residues. With 6 bases removed from V and 3 bases from J, the gap between germline ends came to 18 bases. Germline CDR1 and CDR2: MNHNS and SASEGT. This clone has at least ten counts. Its antigen is currently unknown.

V gene TRBV6-1 combines with J gene TRBJ1-3; TRBD1 is a possible D gene (5 bases). The sample consisted of blood. The origin of this receptor is a male donor with papillary thyroid cancer or a benign thyroid nodule (not recorded which). Some clones in this sample may be carry-over from other donors' samples. This CDR3 reads CASSSRGGFGGNTIYF. The CDR3 region has the DNA TGTGCCAGCAGCTCTCGGGGGGGGTTCGGTGGAAACACCATATATTTT.